This record concerns one T cell receptor (beta chain) sequence. Original processing methods: Amplification from reference gene primers served as the basis for estimated nucleated cell counts. Here immunoSEQ multiplex PCR was the method, and the copy in TCRdb shows in-frame clones only, minus some. Clonal size and the V and J genes are those of that table, whereas D and trimming came from the DNA. This table has 150,000 or so clones, 80% to 85% appearing once. The entry originates in a study of blood T cell repertoires in COVID-19. For the study at large: Sample material is recorded as cDNA or gDNA derived from T cells, B-cell-depleted T cells, or PBMCs.

The sequenced sample was peripheral blood. This TCR derives from a woman in her sixties with acute or convalescent COVID-19.

The CDR3 DNA is TGTGCCTGGAGTGAAGAGACGGACAGAGAAAAACTGTTTTTT. It translates to CAWSEETDREKLFF. This sequence joins TRBV30 and TRBJ1-4, with D tentatively TRBD1 (6 bases). The CDR3 is 14 residues long. Germline V gene lookup returns CDR1 GTSNPN and CDR2 SVGIG (reference sequence). Trimming took 1 base from V and 8 from J, leaving 14 bases between them. The whole variable domain, filled in from reference TRBV30 and TRBJ1-4, reads SQTIHQWPATLVQPVGSPLSLECTVEGTSNPNLYWYRQAAGRGLQLLFYSVGIGQISSEVPQNLSASRPQDRQFILSSKKLLLSDSGFYLCAWSEETDREKLFFGSGTQLSVL.